This T cell receptor (beta chain) derives from a study of Ad26.COV2.S vaccination and SARS-CoV-2 variants. About the study: The donor was enrolled in the Ad26.COV2.S arm of the COV1001 trial.

Using immunoSEQ multiplex PCR, the repertoire was profiled, and TCRdb retains in-frame clones only, with some absent. Here the sample spans around 400,000 clones, roughly 80% being singletons. Indicated treatment: some 20 received Ad26.COV2.S at low or high dose, single or two shots; about 5 received placebo; per-sample allocation not given. Samples analyzed were those drawn on day 63 after the first vaccine or placebo injection. Expression of Wuhan-strain SARS-CoV-2 spike came from the Ad26 vector that formed the vaccine. The germline CDR1 and CDR2 sequences are SGHKS and YYEKEE (reference sequence). V was pared by 1 base and J by 5 bases, with 5 bases of the junction left unmatched. This CDR3 is built from 14 residues.

Source: peripheral blood, taken in a trial of Ad26.COV2.S vaccine versus placebo. The rearrangement uses TRBV5-5 and TRBJ1-1, with TRBD1 identical over 7 bases. This receptor was taken from a person between 18 and 60 years old who received the Ad26.COV2.S COVID-19 vaccine or a placebo. The CDR3 is CASSLRGLGTEAFF. CDR3 nucleotides: TGTGCCAGCAGCTTGAGGGGGCTGGGAACTGAAGCTTTCTTT. The whole variable domain, remainder taken from reference TRBV5-5 and TRBJ1-1, is DAGVTQSPTHLIKTRGQQVTLRCSPISGHKSVSWYQQVLGQGPQFIFQYYEKEERGRGNFPDRFSARQFPNYSSELNVNALLLGDSALYLCASSLRGLGTEAFFGQGTRLTVV.